These 28 T cell receptor beta chains came from one sample sequenced in a study of early T cells in non-severe SARS-CoV-2 infection. TCRdb re-called the 5' RACE reads with MiXCR, one entry per CDR3 protein. The sample lists more than 65,000 distinct CDR3 sequences; 13% were seen once. Sequences were obtained from whole blood. All receptors come from an adult who was a healthcare worker with PCR-confirmed SARS-CoV-2 infection or an uninfected control (not recorded which).

V gene TRBV4-1 combines with J gene TRBJ2-7; D gene ambiguous. The CDR3 runs to 16 residues. Trimming left V 1 base short and J 0 bases short, with 13 bases between. Germline CDR1 and CDR2: MGHRA and YSYEKL. CDR3 bases: TGCGCCAGCAGCCAAGCTTGGACGGGTAGCTCCTACGAGCAGTACTTC. Translating gives CASSQAWTGSSYEQYF.

Of note for this clonotype: Possible read error: a much larger clone is one base away. V usage is TRBV5-1 and J usage is TRBJ2-1; D might be TRBD2 (6 bases). The CDR3 is made up of 13 amino acids. Germline V gene lookup returns CDR1 SGHRS and CDR2 YFSETQ. CDR3 amino acids: CTSRLARVNEQFF. The CDR3 DNA follows: TGCACCAGCAGGCTAGCGCGAGTCAATGAGCAGTTCTTC.

V gene TRBV4-2 combines with J gene TRBJ2-4; tentatively, D is TRBD2 (5 bases). V was pared by 0 bases and J by 15 bases, with 18 bases between. The germline CDR1 and CDR2 sequences are LGHNA and YNFKEQ. This CDR3 is 14 amino acids long. The CDR3 region is CASSQDNVNAGRYF. The CDR3 DNA sequence: TGTGCCAGCAGCCAAGATAATGTAAACGCGGGTCGGTACTTC.

The rearrangement joins TRBV5-5 to TRBJ1-6; D not resolved. V dropped 4 bases and J dropped 10 bases, with 9 bases sitting between them. There are 12 residues in the CDR3. The germline CDR1 and CDR2 sequences are SGHKS and YYEKEE (reference sequence). CDR3 protein: CASSLDRSPLHF. The CDR3 nucleotides are TGTGCCAGCAGCCTCGATCGCTCACCCCTCCACTTT.

This clonotype was detected ten times or more. The chain carries TRBV7-8 and TRBJ2-7; 7 bases fit TRBD2. Germline values: CDR1 SGHVS, CDR2 FQNEAQ. The V segment lost 1 base and the J segment 7 bases; nucleotides outside the gene matches: 13. The CDR3 sequence is 16 residues long. CDR3 DNA sequence: TGTGCCAGCAGCTTAGTCGTCGGCGGGAGCGTCGTAGAGCAGTACTTC. This gives the protein CASSLVVGGSVVEQYF. Variable domain in full (rest from reference TRBV7-8 and TRBJ2-7): GAGVSQSPRYKVAKRGQDVALRCDPISGHVSLFWYQQALGQGPEFLTYFQNEAQLDKSGLPSDRFFAERPEGSVSTLKIQRTQQEDSAVYLCASSLVVGGSVVEQYFGPGTRLTVT.

This clonotype was seen at least ten times. The V gene is TRBV5-6, the J gene TRBJ2-5; TRBD1 matches at 8 bases. With V trimmed by 2 bases and J by 9 bases, 6 bases remained unmatched. This CDR3 contains 13 residues. CDR1 is SGHDT, CDR2 YYEEEE, per germline. CDR3 in amino acids: CASSFGQGHAQYF. The CDR3 DNA follows: TGTGCCAGCAGCTTTGGACAGGGCCATGCCCAGTACTTC.

The chain is built from TRBV29-1 and TRBJ2-6; no clear D. V lost 5 bases and J 1 base, leaving 3 bases between the germline ends. CDR1 SQVTM and CDR2 ANQGSEA come from the germline V gene. The CDR3 totals 12 residues. The CDR3 nucleotides are TGCAGCGTTTCTTCTGGGGCCAACGTCCTGACTTTC. It encodes CSVSSGANVLTF.

In its sample, this clonotype was seen a few times. This sequence joins TRBV24-1 and TRBJ2-5, with D unresolved. The CDR3 contains 15 residues. CDR1 and CDR2 (germline): KGHDR, SFDVKD. V dropped 1 base and J dropped 2 bases, with 10 bases sitting between them. CDR3 protein: CATSDLELYQETQYF. The CDR3 coding sequence is TGTGCCACCAGTGATTTAGAACTGTATCAAGAGACCCAGTACTTC.

In its sample, this clonotype was seen many times. The chain recombines TRBV25-1 with TRBJ2-1; 9 bases line up with TRBD1. From germline, CDR1 is MGHDK and CDR2 SYGVNS. This CDR3 has 10 amino acids. Germline trimming cut 6 bases from V and 16 bases from J; bases unmatched to any gene: 4. CDR3 in DNA: TGTGCCAGCAGAGGGGACAGGGATTTCTTC. Its protein product is CASRGDRDFF.

This chain uses TRBV6-5 with TRBJ2-7; D might be TRBD1 or TRBD2, each matching 5 bases. The CDR3 covers 15 residues. V was clipped by 5 bases and J by 0 bases, with 14 bases between them. Per germline, CDR1 MNHEY and CDR2 SVGAGI. The CDR3 loop is CASSPHSGSSYEQYF. CDR3 nucleotides: TGTGCCAGCAGTCCCCATTCAGGGAGCTCCTACGAGCAGTACTTC.

CDR3 sequence (DNA): TGTGCCAGCAGTCATATAACCGGGGGACGCGACGAGCAGTACTTC. Its protein product is CASSHITGGRDEQYF. The chain links TRBV3-1 to TRBJ2-7; a weak D match, TRBD2 (6 bases). The CDR3 contains 15 residues. Germline CDR1 and CDR2: LGHDT and YNNKEL (reference sequence). V lost 6 bases to trimming and J lost 5 bases, with 20 bases between them.

This clonotype showed up many times. This rearrangement joins TRBV4-3 to TRBJ1-5, with D uncertain. The CDR3 has 15 amino acids. Germline loops: CDR1 LGHNA, CDR2 YSLEER. V was pared by 0 bases and J by 3 bases, with 9 bases between. The chain's CDR3 is CASSQDRLDNQPQHF. In DNA, the CDR3 is TGCGCCAGCAGCCAAGATCGTTTGGACAATCAGCCCCAGCATTTT.

In this sample, this clonotype turned up a few times. The chain uses TRBV5-4 and TRBJ2-1, with a possible D match to TRBD2 (7 bases). Between the trimmed V and J ends, which lost 1 base and 5 bases, there was a span of 13 bases. The V gene's germline CDR1 is SGHNT and CDR2 YYREEE (reference sequence). The CDR3 sequence is 15 residues long. CDR3 loop: CASSLMAGANNEQFF. CDR3 in DNA: TGTGCCAGCAGCTTGATGGCGGGGGCTAACAATGAGCAGTTCTTC.

The chain joins TRBV29-1 to TRBJ2-5, with TRBD2 identical over 11 bases. V trimming: 6 bases; J trimming: 1 base; junction bases outside the gene matches: 4. Germline values: CDR1 SQVTM, CDR2 ANQGSEA. CDR3 length: 14 residues. The CDR3 sequence: CSVNGLAGQETQYF. CDR3 sequence (DNA): TGCAGCGTCAACGGACTAGCGGGCCAAGAGACCCAGTACTTC.

This rearrangement joins TRBV10-3 to TRBJ1-1; 10 bases align to TRBD1. Germline CDR1 is ENHRY and CDR2 is SYGVKD. With 2 bases clipped from V and 7 bases from J, the junction kept 4 bases outside the gene matches. The CDR3 has 14 amino acids. In nucleotides, the CDR3 is TGTGCCATCAGTGAGCAAGGGACAGGGGTTGAAGCTTTCTTT. Protein sequence: CAISEQGTGVEAFF.

This clonotype was picked up many times. The V and J genes are TRBV14 and TRBJ2-3; 7 positions agree with TRBD2. CDR1 is SGHDN and CDR2 is FVKESK in the germline V gene. The J segment lost 4 bases and the V segment lost 0 bases, leaving 13 bases of the junction unmatched. The CDR3 is 18 residues long. CDR3 in DNA: TGTGCCAGCAGCCAAGATCCGGCGAGAGCGGGAAGCCCAGATACGCAGTATTTT. This codes for CASSQDPARAGSPDTQYF.

This clonotype appeared many times. The chain employs TRBV12-3 or TRBV12-4 and TRBJ1-1; no clear D gene. This CDR3 region has 13 residues. V was trimmed by 2 bases and J by 1 base, leaving 5 bases between them. The CDR3 region has the DNA TGTGCCAGCAGTTTATCCGGGAACACTGAAGCTTTCTTT. This translates into CASSLSGNTEAFF.

The V call is TRBV29-1, the J call TRBJ2-7; possible D gene TRBD2, 5 bases. Germline V gives CDR1 SQVTM, CDR2 ANQGSEA. Trimming removed 5 bases from V and 6 bases from J, with 14 bases in between. The CDR3 contains 12 residues. This chain's CDR3 is CSVLLFAGEQYF. DNA of the CDR3: TGCAGCGTTCTGCTTTTTGCGGGCGAGCAGTACTTC.

A few counts support this clonotype. This chain links TRBV2 with TRBJ2-1, with D possibly being TRBD1 (6 bases). The V end lost 8 bases, the J end lost 4 bases, and 21 bases lay between the germline ends. The CDR3 loop spans 16 amino acids. Germline V gene data show CDR1 as SNHLY and CDR2 as FYNNEI. The CDR3: CASGRIVGAGYNEQFF. The CDR3 DNA follows: TGTGCCAGCGGACGGATTGTGGGGGCAGGATACAATGAGCAGTTCTTC.

The chain is built from TRBV3-1 and TRBJ2-3; D is undetermined. V lost 0 bases, J lost 6 bases, and 13 bases lay in between. Looked up from germline, CDR1 is LGHDT and CDR2 is YNNKEL (reference sequence). The CDR3 sequence is 15 residues long. The chain's CDR3 is CASSQDPAARDTQYF. CDR3 nucleotide sequence: TGTGCCAGCAGCCAAGACCCGGCCGCCCGGGATACGCAGTATTTT.

This clonotype was seen only once. The V call is TRBV4-2, the J call TRBJ2-5; TRBD1 is a possible D gene (5 bases). V lost 0 bases and J 14 bases, leaving 16 bases between the germline ends. The CDR3 runs to 13 residues. Germline CDR1 LGHNA, CDR2 YNFKEQ. The CDR3 DNA reads TGTGCCAGCAGCCAAGAGGAAAGGACACCGAGCTACTTC. It codes for CASSQEERTPSYF.

This clonotype was counted only a few times. The rearrangement uses TRBV5-6 and TRBJ1-1; 8 nucleotides line up with TRBD1. With V trimmed by 2 bases and J by 3 bases, 3 bases remained unmatched. Per germline, CDR1 SGHDT and CDR2 YYEEEE. This CDR3 region has 14 residues. The CDR3 protein is CASSFGQGDTEAFF. The DNA for the CDR3 is TGTGCCAGCAGCTTTGGACAGGGAGACACTGAAGCTTTCTTT.

This chain uses TRBV10-3 with TRBJ1-5, with TRBD1 as a possible D gene (6 bases). Trimming removed 8 bases at V and 4 bases at J, with 12 bases between. CDR3 size: 13 residues. Germline V CDR1 and CDR2: ENHRY, SYGVKD. Here the CDR3 reads CAISGTKNQPQHF. CDR3 nucleotides: TGTGCCATCTCCGGGACAAAGAATCAGCCCCAGCATTTT.

Many counts were recorded for this clonotype. This chain links TRBV3-1 with TRBJ2-5, with D uncertain. This CDR3 spans 13 amino acids. Germline V CDR1 and CDR2: LGHDT, YNNKEL (reference sequence). V was cut by 7 bases and J by 5 bases, with 14 bases left in between. This chain's CDR3 is CASTSPARETQYF. The DNA for the CDR3 is TGTGCCAGCACGAGTCCCGCGAGGGAGACCCAGTACTTC.

Comments on this clonotype: A much larger clone lies a single base off, so this may be a read error. The chain uses TRBV7-2 and TRBJ1-2; D perhaps matches TRBD1 (5 bases). CDR3 size: 13 residues. In germline, CDR1 is SGHTA, CDR2 FQGNSA. V lost 5 bases and J lost 6, with 13 bases in between. The CDR3 here is CASSRTRGDGYTF. The CDR3 DNA reads as TGTGCCAGCAGCCGGACAAGGGGCGATGGCTACACCTTC.

About this clonotype: At one end the junction does not follow the germline gene, possibly because of a read error. The V call is TRBV7-2, the J call TRBJ1-5; a possible D gene is TRBD1 (6 bases). This CDR3 is 15 amino acids long. Looked up from germline, CDR1 is SGHTA and CDR2 is FQGNSA. As DNA, the CDR3 is TGTGCCAGCAGCTTAAGGGGGGCTAGCTATCAGCCCCAGCATTTT. The encoded protein is CASSLRGASYQPQHF.

DNA for the CDR3: TGTGCCAGCAATGATCGGGCTTACGGCTCCTACAATGAGCAGTTCTTC. Translated, it gives CASNDRAYGSYNEQFF. This sequence joins TRBV3-1 and TRBJ2-1; D is ambiguous. Trimming removed 7 bases at V and 0 bases at J, with 16 bases between. This CDR3 region has 16 residues. Per germline, CDR1 LGHDT and CDR2 YNNKEL (reference sequence).

This clonotype has a count of ten or more. The V gene is TRBV5-1, the J gene TRBJ1-1, with D hard to call. CDR1 and CDR2 from the germline V gene are SGHRS and YFSETQ. Trimming took off 0 bases at V and 2 bases at J, with 5 bases between the two ends. CDR3 length equals 13 residues. The CDR3 protein is CASSLGSNTEAFF. CDR3 in DNA: TGCGCCAGCAGCTTGGGCAGTAACACTGAAGCTTTCTTT.